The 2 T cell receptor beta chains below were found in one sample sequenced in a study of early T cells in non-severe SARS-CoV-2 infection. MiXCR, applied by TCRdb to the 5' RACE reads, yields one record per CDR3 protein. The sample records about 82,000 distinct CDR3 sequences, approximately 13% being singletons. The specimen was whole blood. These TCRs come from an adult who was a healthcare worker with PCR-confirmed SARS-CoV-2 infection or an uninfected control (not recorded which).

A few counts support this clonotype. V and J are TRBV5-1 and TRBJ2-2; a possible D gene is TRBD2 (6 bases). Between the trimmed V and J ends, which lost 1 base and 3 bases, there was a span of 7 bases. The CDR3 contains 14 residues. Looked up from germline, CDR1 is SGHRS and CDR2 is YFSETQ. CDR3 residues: CASSLWGDTGELFF. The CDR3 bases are TGCGCCAGCAGCTTGTGGGGGGACACCGGGGAGCTGTTTTTT.

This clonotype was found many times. CDR3 DNA: TGTGCCAGCAGCCCGGACGGCCCCTCTGGAAACACCATATATTTT. It translates to CASSPDGPSGNTIYF. The V gene is TRBV7-9, the J gene TRBJ1-3; D ambiguous. Trimming shortened V by 5 bases and J by 0 bases, and 11 bases separated the two germline ends. This CDR3 is built from 15 residues. Germline V gene sequence: CDR1 SEHNR, CDR2 FQNEAQ (reference sequence).